This T cell receptor beta chain came from a study of regulatory T cells in long-lasting Graves disease. Study findings and constraints: Exclusively peripheral blood, rather than thyroid tissue, was studied.

Arm-PCR with iRepertoire HTBI primers amplified the CDR3 regions for these TCR beta libraries. From the multiplex PCR reads, TCRdb called clonotypes with MiXCR, one entry per CDR3 protein. Among approximately 350,000 distinct CDR3 sequences listed, 16% were seen once. This clonotype came up many times. Its antigen is unidentified. Time point described: newly diagnosed GD, antithyroid drugs for less than 3 months. The TCR library was made from RNA that had been extracted from PBMCs in TRIzol. This sample was also put to use in a study of T cells in Graves' hyperthyroidism and ophthalmopathy. That study adds: Ophthalmopathy was told apart from stable hyperthyroidism by a 13 V-J model. Model predictions of ophthalmopathy came a median roughly 6.4 months before onset.

This clonotype was obtained from a woman aged 18-29 years with Graves disease. The starting material was peripheral blood mononuclear cells (PBMCs), obtained at new diagnosis, from a patient treated with antithyroid drugs.

The CDR3 protein is CSARPGARNTEAFF. The DNA for the CDR3 is TGCAGTGCTAGACCGGGGGCGAGGAACACTGAAGCTTTCTTT. V is TRBV20-1 and J is TRBJ1-1; the D gene is possibly TRBD1 (6 bases). The length of the CDR3 is 14 residues. V was pared by 2 bases and J by 1 base, with 11 bases between. CDR1 DFQATT and CDR2 SNEGSKA come from the germline V gene (reference sequence).